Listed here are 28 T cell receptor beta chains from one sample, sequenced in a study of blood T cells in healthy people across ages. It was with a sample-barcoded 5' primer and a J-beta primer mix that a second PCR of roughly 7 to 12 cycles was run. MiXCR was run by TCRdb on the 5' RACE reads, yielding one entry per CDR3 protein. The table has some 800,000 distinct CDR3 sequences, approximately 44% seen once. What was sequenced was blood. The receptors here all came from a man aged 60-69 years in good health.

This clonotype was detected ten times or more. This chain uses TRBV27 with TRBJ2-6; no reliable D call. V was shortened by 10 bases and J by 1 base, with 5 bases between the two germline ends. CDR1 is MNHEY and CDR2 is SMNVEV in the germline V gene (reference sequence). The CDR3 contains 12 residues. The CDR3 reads CATRSGANVLTF. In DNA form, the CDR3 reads TGTGCCACCCGTTCTGGGGCCAACGTCCTGACTTTC. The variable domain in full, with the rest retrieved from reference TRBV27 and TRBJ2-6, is EAQVTQNPRYLITVTGKKLTVTCSQNMNHEYMSWYRQDPGLGLRQIYYSMNVEVTDKGDVPEGYKVSRKEKRNFPLILESPSPNQTSLYFCATRSGANVLTFGAGSRLTVL.

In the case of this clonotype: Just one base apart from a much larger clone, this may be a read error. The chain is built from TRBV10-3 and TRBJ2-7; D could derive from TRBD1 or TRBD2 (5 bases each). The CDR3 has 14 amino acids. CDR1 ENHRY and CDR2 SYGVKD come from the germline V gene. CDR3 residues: CAIGERLGAYEQYF. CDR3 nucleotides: TGTGCCATCGGTGAGAGGTTGGGGGCCTACGAGCAGTACTTC.

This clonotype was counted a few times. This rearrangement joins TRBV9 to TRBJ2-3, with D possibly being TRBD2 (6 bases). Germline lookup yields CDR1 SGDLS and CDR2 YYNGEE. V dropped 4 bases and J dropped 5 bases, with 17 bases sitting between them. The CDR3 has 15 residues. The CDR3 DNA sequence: TGTGCCAGCAGCACCCTGGGCAGGAGGGGAGATACGCAGTATTTT. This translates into CASSTLGRRGDTQYF.

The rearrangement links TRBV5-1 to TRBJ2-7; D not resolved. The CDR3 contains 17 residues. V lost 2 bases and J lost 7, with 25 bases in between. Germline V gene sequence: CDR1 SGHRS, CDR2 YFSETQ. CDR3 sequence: CASSFGIWAVREVEQYF. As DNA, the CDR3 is TGCGCCAGCAGCTTTGGCATTTGGGCCGTTCGCGAGGTTGAGCAGTACTTC.

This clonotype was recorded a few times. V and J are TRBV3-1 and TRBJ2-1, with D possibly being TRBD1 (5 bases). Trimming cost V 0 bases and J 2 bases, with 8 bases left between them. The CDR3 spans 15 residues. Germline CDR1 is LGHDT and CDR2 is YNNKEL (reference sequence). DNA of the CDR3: TGTGCCAGCAGCCAAGAATCACAGGCCTACAATGAGCAGTTCTTC. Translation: CASSQESQAYNEQFF.

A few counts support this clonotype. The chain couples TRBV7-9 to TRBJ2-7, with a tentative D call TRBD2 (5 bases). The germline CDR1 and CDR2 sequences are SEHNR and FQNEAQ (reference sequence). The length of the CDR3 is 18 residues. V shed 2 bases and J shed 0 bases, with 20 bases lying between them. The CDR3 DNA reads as TGTGCCAGCAGCTTAACCTTGACTACAGAGGCAAGCTCCTACGAGCAGTACTTC. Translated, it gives CASSLTLTTEASSYEQYF.

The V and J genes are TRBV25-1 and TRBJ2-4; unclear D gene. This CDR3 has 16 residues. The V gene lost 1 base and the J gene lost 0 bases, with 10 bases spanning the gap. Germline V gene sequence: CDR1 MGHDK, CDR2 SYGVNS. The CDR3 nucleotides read TGTGCCAGCAGTGAATCGGAGACCGTAGCCAAAAACATTCAGTACTTC. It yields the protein CASSESETVAKNIQYF.

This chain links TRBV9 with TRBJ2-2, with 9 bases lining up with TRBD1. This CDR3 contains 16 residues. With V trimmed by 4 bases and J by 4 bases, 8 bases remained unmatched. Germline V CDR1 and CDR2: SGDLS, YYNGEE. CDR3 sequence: CASSIRDRAVTGELFF. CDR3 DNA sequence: TGTGCCAGCAGCATCCGGGACAGGGCCGTCACCGGGGAGCTGTTTTTT.

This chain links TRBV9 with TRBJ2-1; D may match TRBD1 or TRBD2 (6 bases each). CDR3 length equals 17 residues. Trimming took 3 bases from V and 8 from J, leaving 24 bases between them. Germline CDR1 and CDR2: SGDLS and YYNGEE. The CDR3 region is CASSAILKRGLPDEQFF. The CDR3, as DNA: TGTGCCAGCAGCGCCATTCTTAAACGGGGGCTCCCGGATGAGCAGTTCTTC.

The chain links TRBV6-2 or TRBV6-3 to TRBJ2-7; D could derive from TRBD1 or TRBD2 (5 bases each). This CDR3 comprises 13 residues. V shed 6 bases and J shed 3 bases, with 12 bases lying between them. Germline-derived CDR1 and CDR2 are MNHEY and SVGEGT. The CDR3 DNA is TGTGCCAGCAGCCGGGACGGACGCTACGAGCAGTACTTC. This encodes CASSRDGRYEQYF.

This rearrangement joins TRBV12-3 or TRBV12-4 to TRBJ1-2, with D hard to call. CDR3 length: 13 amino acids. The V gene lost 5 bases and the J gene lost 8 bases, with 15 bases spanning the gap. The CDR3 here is CASSAGQRGGYTF. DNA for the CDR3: TGTGCCAGCAGTGCCGGGCAGCGGGGAGGCTACACCTTC.

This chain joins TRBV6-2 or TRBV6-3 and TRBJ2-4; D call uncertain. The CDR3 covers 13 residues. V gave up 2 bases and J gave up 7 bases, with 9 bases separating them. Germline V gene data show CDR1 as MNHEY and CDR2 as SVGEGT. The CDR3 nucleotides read TGTGCCAGCAGTTACACCGGAACGAACATTCAGTACTTC. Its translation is CASSYTGTNIQYF.

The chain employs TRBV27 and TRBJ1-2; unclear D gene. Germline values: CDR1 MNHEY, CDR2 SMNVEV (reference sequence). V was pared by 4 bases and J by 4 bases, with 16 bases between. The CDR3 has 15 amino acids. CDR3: CASSSAPTASYGYTF. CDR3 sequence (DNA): TGTGCCAGCAGTTCCGCCCCAACAGCAAGCTATGGCTACACCTTC.

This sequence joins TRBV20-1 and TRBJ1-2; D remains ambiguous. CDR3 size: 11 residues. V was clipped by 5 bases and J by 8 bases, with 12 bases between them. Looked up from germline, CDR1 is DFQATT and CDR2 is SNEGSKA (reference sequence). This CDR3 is CSAADGGGYTF. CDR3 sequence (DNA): TGCAGTGCTGCGGACGGAGGCGGCTACACCTTC.

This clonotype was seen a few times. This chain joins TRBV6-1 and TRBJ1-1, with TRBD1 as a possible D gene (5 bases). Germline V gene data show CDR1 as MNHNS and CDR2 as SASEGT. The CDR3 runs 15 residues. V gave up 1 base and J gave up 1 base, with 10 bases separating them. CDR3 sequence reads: CASSEGVGGNTEAFF. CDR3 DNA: TGTGCCAGCAGTGAAGGGGTCGGGGGGAACACTGAAGCTTTCTTT.

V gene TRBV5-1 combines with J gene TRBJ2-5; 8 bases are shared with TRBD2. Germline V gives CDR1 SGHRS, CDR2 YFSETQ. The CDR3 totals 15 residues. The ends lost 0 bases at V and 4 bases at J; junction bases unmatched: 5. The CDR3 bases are TGCGCCAGCAGCTTGGCCCCGGGGGGGGCAGAGACCCAGTACTTC. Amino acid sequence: CASSLAPGGAETQYF.

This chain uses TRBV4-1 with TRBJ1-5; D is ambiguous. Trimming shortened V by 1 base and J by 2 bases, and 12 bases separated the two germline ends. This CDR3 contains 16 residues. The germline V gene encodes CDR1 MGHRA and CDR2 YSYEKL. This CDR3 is CASSQVAGFGNQPQHF. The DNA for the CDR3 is TGCGCCAGCAGCCAAGTGGCGGGGTTTGGCAATCAGCCCCAGCATTTT.

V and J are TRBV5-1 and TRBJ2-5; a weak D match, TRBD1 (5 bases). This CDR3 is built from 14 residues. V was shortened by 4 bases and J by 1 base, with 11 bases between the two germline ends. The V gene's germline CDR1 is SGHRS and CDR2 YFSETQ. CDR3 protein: CASSLRTIQETQYF. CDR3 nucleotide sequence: TGCGCCAGCAGCCTCCGGACAATCCAAGAGACCCAGTACTTC.

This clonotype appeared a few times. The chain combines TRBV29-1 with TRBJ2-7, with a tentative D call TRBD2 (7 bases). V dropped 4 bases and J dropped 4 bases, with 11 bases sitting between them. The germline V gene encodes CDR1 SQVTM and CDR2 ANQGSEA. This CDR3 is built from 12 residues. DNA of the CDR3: TGCAGCGTTGGTGGGGGGGCTTACGAGCAGTACTTC. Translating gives CSVGGGAYEQYF.

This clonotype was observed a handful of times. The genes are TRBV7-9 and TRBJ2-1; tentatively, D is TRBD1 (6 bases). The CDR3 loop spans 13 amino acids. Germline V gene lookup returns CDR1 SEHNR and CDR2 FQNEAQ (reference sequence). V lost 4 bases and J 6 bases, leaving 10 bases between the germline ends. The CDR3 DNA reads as TGTGCCAGCAGCTGTTCAGGGGTCAATGAGCAGTTCTTC. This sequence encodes CASSCSGVNEQFF. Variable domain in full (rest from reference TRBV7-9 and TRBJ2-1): DTGVSQNPRHKITKRGQNVTFRCDPISEHNRLYWYRQTLGQGPEFLTYFQNEAQLEKSRLLSDRFSAERPKGSFSTLEIQRTEQGDSAMYLCASSCSGVNEQFFGPGTRLTVL.

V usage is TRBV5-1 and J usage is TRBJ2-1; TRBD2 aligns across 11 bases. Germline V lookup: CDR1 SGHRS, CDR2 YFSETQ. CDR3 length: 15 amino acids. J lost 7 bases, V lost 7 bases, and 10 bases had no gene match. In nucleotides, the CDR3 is TGCGCCAGCTCCGGGACTAGCGGACGCGGGAATGAGCAGTTCTTC. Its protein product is CASSGTSGRGNEQFF.

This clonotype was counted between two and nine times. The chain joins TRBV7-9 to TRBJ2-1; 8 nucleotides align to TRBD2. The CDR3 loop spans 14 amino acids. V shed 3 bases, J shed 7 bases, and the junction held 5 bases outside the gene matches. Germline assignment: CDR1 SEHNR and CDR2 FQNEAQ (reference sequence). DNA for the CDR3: TGTGCCAGCAGCTTCGCCGGGGGGGCAAATGAGCAGTTCTTC. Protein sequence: CASSFAGGANEQFF.

CDR3 nucleotide sequence: TGTGCCAGCAGTTTATACGGGCTAGCGGGCGAGAACACCGGGGAGCTGTTTTTT. Amino acids: CASSLYGLAGENTGELFF. The rearrangement joins TRBV12-3 or TRBV12-4 to TRBJ2-2; 8 bases agree with TRBD2. V lost 2 bases to trimming and J lost 1 base; unmatched junction nucleotides: 9. The CDR3 runs 18 residues.

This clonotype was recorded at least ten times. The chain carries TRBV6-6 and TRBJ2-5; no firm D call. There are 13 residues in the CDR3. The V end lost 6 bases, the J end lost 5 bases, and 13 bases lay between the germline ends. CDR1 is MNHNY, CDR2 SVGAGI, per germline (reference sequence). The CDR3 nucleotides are TGTGCCAGCAGGGGCGACATTATGGAGACCCAGTACTTC. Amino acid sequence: CASRGDIMETQYF.

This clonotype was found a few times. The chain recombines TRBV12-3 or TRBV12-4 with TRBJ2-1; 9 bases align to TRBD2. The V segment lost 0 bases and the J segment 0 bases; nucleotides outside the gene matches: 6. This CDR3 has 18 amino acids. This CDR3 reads CASSLANSGGRSYNEQFF. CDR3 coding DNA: TGTGCCAGCAGTTTAGCGAATAGCGGGGGACGCTCCTACAATGAGCAGTTCTTC.

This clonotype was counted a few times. CDR3 nucleotide sequence: TGTGCCAGCAGCTTAATGTTGTACGAGCAGTACTTC. It encodes CASSLMLYEQYF. The rearrangement joins TRBV7-2 to TRBJ2-4; no reliable D call. The J call is uncertain, as TRBJ2-7 better fits the DNA end. This CDR3 is built from 12 residues. Germline values: CDR1 SGHTA, CDR2 FQGNSA.

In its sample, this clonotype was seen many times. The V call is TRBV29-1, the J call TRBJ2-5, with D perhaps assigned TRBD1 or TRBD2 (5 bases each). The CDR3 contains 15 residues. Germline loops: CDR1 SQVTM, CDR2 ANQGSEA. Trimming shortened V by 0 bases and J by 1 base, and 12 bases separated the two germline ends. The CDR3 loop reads CSVEDEWGIQETQYF. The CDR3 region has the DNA TGCAGCGTTGAAGATGAATGGGGGATCCAAGAGACCCAGTACTTC.

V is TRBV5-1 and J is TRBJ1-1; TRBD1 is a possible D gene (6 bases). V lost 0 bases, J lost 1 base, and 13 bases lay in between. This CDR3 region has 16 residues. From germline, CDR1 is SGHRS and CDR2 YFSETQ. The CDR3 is CASSLETGTPNTEAFF. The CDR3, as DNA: TGCGCCAGCAGCTTGGAAACAGGGACCCCGAACACTGAAGCTTTCTTT.